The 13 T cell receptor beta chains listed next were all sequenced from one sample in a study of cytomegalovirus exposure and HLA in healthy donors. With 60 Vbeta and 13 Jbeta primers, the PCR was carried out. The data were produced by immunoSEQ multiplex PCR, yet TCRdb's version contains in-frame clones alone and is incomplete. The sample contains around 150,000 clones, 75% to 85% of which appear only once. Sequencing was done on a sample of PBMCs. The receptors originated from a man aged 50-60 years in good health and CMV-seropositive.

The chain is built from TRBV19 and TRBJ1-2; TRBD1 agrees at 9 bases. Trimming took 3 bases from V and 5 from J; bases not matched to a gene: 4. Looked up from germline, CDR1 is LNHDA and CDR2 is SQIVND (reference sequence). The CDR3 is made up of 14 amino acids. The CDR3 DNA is TGTGCCAGTAGTATGGGGGACAGGGAATATGGCTACACCTTC. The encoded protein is CASSMGDREYGYTF.

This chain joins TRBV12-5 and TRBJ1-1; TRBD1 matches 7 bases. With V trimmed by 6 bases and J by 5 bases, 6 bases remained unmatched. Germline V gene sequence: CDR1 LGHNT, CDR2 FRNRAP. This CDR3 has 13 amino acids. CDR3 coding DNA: TGTGCTAGTGGCCCCGACAGGGCGACTGAAGCTTTCTTT. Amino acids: CASGPDRATEAFF.

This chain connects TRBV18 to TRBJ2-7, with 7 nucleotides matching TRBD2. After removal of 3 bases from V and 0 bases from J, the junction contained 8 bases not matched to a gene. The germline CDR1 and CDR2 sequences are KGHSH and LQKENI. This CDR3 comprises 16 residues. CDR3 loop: CASSPQLALSSYEQYV. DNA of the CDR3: TGTGCCAGCTCACCCCAACTAGCGCTAAGCTCCTACGAGCAGTACGTC.

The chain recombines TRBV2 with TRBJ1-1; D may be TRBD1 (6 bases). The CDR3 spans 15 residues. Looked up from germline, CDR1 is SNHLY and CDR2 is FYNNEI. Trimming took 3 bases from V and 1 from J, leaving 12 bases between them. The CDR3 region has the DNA TGTGCCAGCAGTGAGTACAGGGCACAGAACACTGAAGCTTTCTTT. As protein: CASSEYRAQNTEAFF.

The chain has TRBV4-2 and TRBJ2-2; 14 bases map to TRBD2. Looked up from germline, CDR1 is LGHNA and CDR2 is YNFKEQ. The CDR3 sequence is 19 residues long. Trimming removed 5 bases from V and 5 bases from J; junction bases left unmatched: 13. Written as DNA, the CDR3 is TGTGCCAGCAGCTCCCTGGGGACTAGCGGGAGTTTTACAACCGGGGAGCTGTTTTTT. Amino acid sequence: CASSSLGTSGSFTTGELFF.

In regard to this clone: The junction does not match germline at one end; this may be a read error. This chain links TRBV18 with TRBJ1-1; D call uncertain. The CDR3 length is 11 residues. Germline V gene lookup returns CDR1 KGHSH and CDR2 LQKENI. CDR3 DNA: TGTGCCAGCTCACCAAACAGTGAAGCTTTCTTT. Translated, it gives CASSPNSEAFF.

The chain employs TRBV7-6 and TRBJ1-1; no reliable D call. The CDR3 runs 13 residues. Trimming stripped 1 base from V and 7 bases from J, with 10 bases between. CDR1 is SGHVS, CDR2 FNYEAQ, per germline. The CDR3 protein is CASSLEAGSEAFF. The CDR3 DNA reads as TGTGCCAGCAGCTTAGAGGCAGGAAGTGAAGCTTTCTTT.

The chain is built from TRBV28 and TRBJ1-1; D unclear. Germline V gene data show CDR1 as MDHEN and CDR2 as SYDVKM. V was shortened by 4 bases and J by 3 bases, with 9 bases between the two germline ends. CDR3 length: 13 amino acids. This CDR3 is CASSSGGDTEAFF. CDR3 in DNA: TGTGCCAGCAGTTCCGGTGGAGACACTGAAGCTTTCTTT.

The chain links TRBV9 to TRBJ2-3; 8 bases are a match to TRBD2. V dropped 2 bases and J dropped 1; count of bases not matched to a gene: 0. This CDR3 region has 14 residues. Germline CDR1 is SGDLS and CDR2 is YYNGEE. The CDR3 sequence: CASSVSGGTDTQYF. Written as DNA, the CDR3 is TGTGCCAGCAGCGTTAGCGGGGGCACAGATACGCAGTATTTT.

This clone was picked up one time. The CDR3 DNA is TGCGCCAGCAGCTCAGGTTCAAATGTCGATGAGCAGTTCTTC. This encodes CASSSGSNVDEQFF. The V gene is TRBV5-1, the J gene TRBJ2-1, with D uncertain. Deletions cut 3 bases from V and 8 bases from J, with 15 bases between. The CDR3 is made up of 14 amino acids. CDR1 and CDR2 from the germline V gene are SGHRS and YFSETQ.

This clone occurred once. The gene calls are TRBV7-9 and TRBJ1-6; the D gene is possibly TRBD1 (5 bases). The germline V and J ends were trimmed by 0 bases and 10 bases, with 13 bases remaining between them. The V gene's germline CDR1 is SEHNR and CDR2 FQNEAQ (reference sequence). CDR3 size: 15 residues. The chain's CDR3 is CASSLAGGDGSPLHF. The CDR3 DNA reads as TGTGCCAGCAGCTTAGCTGGAGGGGACGGATCACCCCTCCACTTT.

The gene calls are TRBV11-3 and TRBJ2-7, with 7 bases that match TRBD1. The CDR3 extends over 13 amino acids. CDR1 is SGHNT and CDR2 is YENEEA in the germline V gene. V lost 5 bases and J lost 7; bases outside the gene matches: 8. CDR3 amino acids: CASSEGNRGEQYF. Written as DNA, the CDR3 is TGTGCCAGCAGCGAGGGAAACAGGGGAGAGCAGTACTTC.

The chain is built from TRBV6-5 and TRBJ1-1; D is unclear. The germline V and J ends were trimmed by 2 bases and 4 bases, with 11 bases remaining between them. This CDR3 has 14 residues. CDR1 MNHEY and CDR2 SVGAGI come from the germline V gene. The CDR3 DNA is TGTGCCAGCAGTTACGTGGGGAGGAGCACTGAAGCTTTCTTT. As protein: CASSYVGRSTEAFF.